The rows below give T cell receptor beta chains drawn from one sample of a study of OX40 agonist ivuxolimab in advanced cancers. TCRdb keeps only in-frame clones here, not all; method: immunoSEQ multiplex PCR. The sample records under 75,000 clones, around 82% being singletons. The material was CD4+ or CD8+ T cells sorted from blood, obtained in a trial of the OX40 agonist ivuxolimab. These receptors came from an adult with an advanced solid tumor such as melanoma, head and neck, liver or kidney cancer. Both conserved end residues are part of each CDR3. The order of the fields is clone size, V gene, D gene, J gene, CDR3 protein, CDR3 DNA. D genes are given only for firm matches. A row's size may be missing; if present it is once, few, many or a size class.

.	TRBV7-9	.	TRBJ1-5	CASSSTGYSNQPQHF	TGTGCCAGCAGCTCGACTGGTTATAGCAATCAGCCCCAGCATTTT
.	TRBV29-1	.	TRBJ1-2	CSVSTGTASGYGYTF	TGCAGCGTTTCTACCGGGACCGCTTCTGGCTATGGCTACACCTTC
.	TRBV5-4	.	TRBJ1-4	CASSFSPLLDEKLFF	TGTGCCAGCAGCTTTAGTCCACTCTTGGACGAAAAACTGTTTTTT
.	TRBV6-5	.	TRBJ1-1	CASSYVGGEAFF	TGTGCCAGCAGTTACGTGGGGGGTGAAGCTTTCTTT
.	TRBV5-1	.	TRBJ1-3	CASSLDSSGNTIYF	TGCGCCAGCAGTTTAGACAGCTCTGGAAACACCATATATTTT
.	TRBV27	TRBD1	TRBJ2-7	CASSRTGGAGSYEQYF	TGTGCCAGCAGTAGGACAGGGGGCGCGGGCTCCTACGAGCAGTACTTC
once	TRBV7-9	.	TRBJ2-7	CASSLEGGTYEQYF	TGTGCCAGCAGCTTAGAGGGGGGCACCTACGAGCAGTACTTC
.	TRBV7-9	.	TRBJ2-7	CASSRSTMSYEQYF	TGTGCCAGCAGTCGGAGCACAATGTCCTACGAGCAGTACTTC
.	TRBV18	.	TRBJ1-4	CASSPGRETEKLFF	TGTGCCAGCTCACCGGGGAGAGAAACTGAAAAACTGTTTTTT
few	TRBV18	.	TRBJ1-4	CASSPGRGGEKLFF	TGTGCCAGCTCACCGGGCAGGGGTGGTGAAAAACTGTTTTTT
.	TRBV29-1	.	TRBJ2-5	CSWRIGETQYF	TGCAGCTGGCGCATTGGGGAGACCCAGTACTTC
.	TRBV5-5	.	TRBJ1-1	CASRTGTANTEAFF	TGTGCCAGCAGAACCGGGACGGCGAACACTGAAGCTTTCTTT
.	TRBV18	.	TRBJ1-2	CASSPGSNYGYTF	TGTGCCAGCTCACCCGGTTCTAACTATGGCTACACCTTC
.	TRBV7-2	TRBD1	TRBJ2-3	CASSLVSDRFVHTQYF	TGTGCCAGCAGCTTAGTTTCGGACAGGTTCGTTCATACGCAGTATTTT
.	TRBV5-4	.	TRBJ2-1	CASSLPGSLDEQFF	TGTGCCAGCAGCTTGCCGGGCTCCCTCGATGAGCAGTTCTTC
once	TRBV7-9	.	TRBJ1-4	CASSWQGIATNEKLFF	TGTGCCAGCAGCTGGCAGGGGATTGCAACTAATGAAAAACTGTTTTTT
.	TRBV5-1	.	TRBJ1-2	CASSLGPGGNYGYTF	TGCGCCAGCAGCTTGGGACCCGGGGGTAACTATGGCTACACCTTC
.	TRBV29-1	TRBD1	TRBJ1-2	CSVGRGQGYTF	TGCAGCGTTGGCAGGGGGCAAGGCTACACCTTC
.	TRBV6-5	.	TRBJ1-5	CASSPRDNNQPQHF	TGTGCCAGCAGCCCCCGGGACAACAATCAGCCCCAGCATTTT
.	TRBV4-3	TRBD1	TRBJ1-1	CASSQAVGQGRTEAFF	TGCGCCAGCAGCCAAGCTGTAGGACAGGGGAGGACTGAAGCTTTCTTT
.	TRBV29-1	.	TRBJ1-1	CSVNNPTGYTEAFF	TGCAGCGTTAATAATCCGACAGGATACACTGAAGCTTTCTTT
few	TRBV27	.	TRBJ2-1	CASSPALARPNEQFF	TGTGCCAGCAGTCCTGCGTTGGCTAGACCCAATGAGCAGTTCTTC
.	TRBV30	.	TRBJ1-3	CAWSRGSSGNTIYF	TGTGCCTGGAGTAGGGGGAGTTCTGGAAACACCATATATTTT
.	TRBV5-1	TRBD2	TRBJ2-5	CASSPGLAGSETQYF	TGCGCCAGCAGCCCGGGACTAGCGGGGTCGGAGACCCAGTACTTC
.	TRBV29-1	.	TRBJ1-1	CSGTQVNTEAFF	TGCAGCGGGACCCAGGTGAACACTGAAGCTTTCTTT
.	TRBV18	.	TRBJ1-1	CASSPRQGVGTEAFF	TGTGCCAGCTCACCAAGGCAGGGAGTAGGCACTGAAGCTTTCTTT
.	TRBV19	.	TRBJ2-2	CASSIGEWTGELFF	TGTGCCAGTAGTATCGGGGAATGGACCGGGGAGCTGTTTTTT
.	TRBV18	.	TRBJ1-1	CASSQLGQGGYGAFF	TGTGCCAGCTCTCAACTTGGGCAGGGTGGTTACGGAGCTTTCTTT
once	TRBV7-7	TRBD2	TRBJ2-5	CASGLAGGRETQYF	TGTGCCAGCGGACTAGCGGGGGGCCGAGAGACCCAGTACTTC
once	TRBV5-4	.	TRBJ1-1	CASSPTQGRANTEAFF	TGTGCCAGCAGCCCTACACAGGGTCGAGCGAACACTGAAGCTTTCTTT
.	TRBV7-2	.	TRBJ2-5	CASSLERRETQYF	TGTGCCAGCAGCTTAGAGAGGAGAGAGACCCAGTACTTC
.	TRBV7-2	.	TRBJ1-2	CARQDNYGYTF	TGTGCCAGGCAGGATAACTATGGCTACACCTTC
.	TRBV20-1	TRBD1	TRBJ2-1	CSARETGSEFF	TGCAGTGCTAGAGAGACAGGGTCAGAGTTCTTC
.	TRBV4-2	.	TRBJ2-2	CASSQMGNTGELFF	TGTGCCAGCAGCCAAATGGGGAACACCGGGGAGCTGTTTTTT
few	TRBV7-9	.	TRBJ2-7	CASSFGGGETYEQYF	TGTGCCAGCAGCTTTGGTGGCGGGGAGACCTACGAGCAGTACTTC
.	TRBV27	.	TRBJ1-2	CASSHKGGGYTF	TGTGCCAGCAGCCATAAGGGTGGGGGCTACACCTTC
few	TRBV7-2	.	TRBJ2-1	CASSADGFSYNEQFF	TGTGCCAGCAGCGCGGACGGGTTCTCCTACAATGAGCAGTTCTTC
.	TRBV5-1	.	TRBJ2-7	CASGIGDRINEQYF	TGCGCCAGCGGAATAGGAGACAGGATCAACGAGCAGTACTTC
.	TRBV29-1	TRBD1	TRBJ2-7	CSFRQGDEQYF	TGCAGCTTCCGACAGGGGGACGAGCAGTACTTC
.	TRBV5-6	.	TRBJ2-3	CASRPRAGLDTQYF	TGTGCCAGCAGACCCCGGGCGGGGCTGGATACGCAGTATTTT
once	TRBV14	.	TRBJ2-1	CASSQSFRGNEQFF	TGTGCCAGCAGCCAATCGTTTAGGGGGAATGAGCAGTTCTTC
.	TRBV5-4	.	TRBJ2-6	CASSLEGSGANVLTF	TGTGCCAGCAGCCTCGAGGGGTCTGGGGCCAACGTCCTGACTTTC
.	TRBV4-2	.	TRBJ1-4	CASSQDLGAWEKLFF	TGTGCCAGCAGCCAAGATCTTGGGGCATGGGAAAAACTGTTTTTT
.	TRBV25-1	.	TRBJ2-7	CASSVGGTSYEQYF	TGTGCCAGCAGCGTCGGAGGGACCTCCTACGAGCAGTACTTC
.	TRBV18	.	TRBJ2-7	CASSPATREQYF	TGTGCCAGCTCACCAGCGACGAGGGAGCAGTACTTC
medium-sized	TRBV19	.	TRBJ2-7	CASSIVEGDYEQYF	TGTGCCAGTAGTATAGTAGAAGGCGACTACGAGCAGTACTTC
.	TRBV7-8	TRBD1	TRBJ1-1	CASSRAGTGRTEAFF	TGTGCCAGCAGCCGTGCCGGGACAGGGCGCACTGAAGCTTTCTTT
.	TRBV5-1	.	TRBJ1-2	CASSSPLFERVQGYTF	TGCGCCAGCAGCTCCCCTTTATTCGAGAGGGTGCAAGGCTACACCTTC
.	TRBV28	.	TRBJ1-4	CASSFPNDEKLFF	TGTGCCAGCAGTTTTCCGAATGATGAAAAACTGTTTTTT
medium-sized	TRBV4-2	TRBD1	TRBJ1-4	CASSHGGTGDNEKLFF	TGTGCCAGCAGCCATGGGGGGACAGGAGATAATGAAAAACTGTTTTTT
.	TRBV7-2	.	TRBJ1-1	CASSQAQARSEAFF	TGTGCCAGCAGCCAAGCCCAGGCGAGGTCTGAAGCTTTCTTT
.	TRBV2	.	TRBJ1-1	CASEGDTEAFF	TGTGCCAGCGAGGGGGATACTGAAGCTTTCTTT
.	TRBV5-8	.	TRBJ1-3	CASSRDRGNTIYF	TGTGCCAGCAGCCGCGACAGGGGAAACACCATATATTTT
few	TRBV4-1	.	TRBJ1-1	CASSQSTTAITEAFF	TGCGCCAGCAGCCAATCCACGACAGCTATCACTGAAGCTTTCTTT
.	TRBV4-1	TRBD1	TRBJ2-7	CASSPSDRFHEQYF	TGCGCCAGCAGCCCATCGGACAGGTTCCACGAGCAGTACTTC
.	TRBV27	.	TRBJ2-7	CASSWIGGEGYEQYF	TGTGCCAGCAGCTGGATAGGGGGGGAAGGGTACGAGCAGTACTTC
.	TRBV9	.	TRBJ1-2	CASSVRDNYGYTF	TGTGCCAGCAGCGTTAGGGATAACTATGGCTACACCTTC
.	TRBV7-9	.	TRBJ2-7	CASSPAGEQYF	TGTGCCAGCAGCCCGGCGGGCGAGCAGTACTTC
.	TRBV4-2	TRBD1	TRBJ1-2	CASSHPGQASGYTF	TGTGCCAGCAGCCATCCGGGACAGGCCAGCGGCTACACCTTC